This TCR beta chain is drawn from a study of T-cell reconstitution after alpha-beta-depleted transplantation in children (dated by TCRdb to about 2016). The study in broad terms: Using TCR repertoire profiling, the study followed T-cell immune reconstitution in a quantitative way in children after TCRalphabeta/CD19-depleted allogeneic hematopoietic cell transplantation.

General conclusions and limits of the study: The apparently early alphabetaT-cell count recovery about two months after transplant was reportedly dependent on only several hundred rapidly expanded clones derived from non-depleted graft cells. Hyperexpanded clone frequencies declined over subsequent months; after one year, T-cell counts and TCRbeta diversity were mostly attributed to newly produced T cells. The high TCRbeta diversity at day 60 in some patients was ascribed to recipient T cells and intrathymic progenitors that had survived conditioning.

On this clonotype: Its specific antigen is unknown. This may be a read error, as it is one base from a much larger clone.

V drops 5 bases and J drops 2 bases, leaving 16 bases in between. Based on the germline V gene, the CDR1 and CDR2 sequences are SGHTA and FQGNSA. From the cysteine up to the phenylalanine, the CDR3 has a length of 15 residues. The entry retains the CDR3 DNA only, 45 bases that are in frame from base 1. Libraries were made using PCR. Sequencing was carried out with an Illumina HiSeq 2500. TCR library preparation used molecular barcoding, with unique molecular identifiers applied to normalize quantification of the TCRbeta repertoire. The public reads were reanalyzed by TCRdb: fastp trimming at Q25, MiXCR alignment, in-frame beta chains only. When rows share a CDR3 protein, they turn into one entry using the most common DNA and genes. In all, the sample holds around 270,000 distinct CDR3 sequences, and less than 9.5% of those were seen once. The ten top clones hold 9.1% of the sample. Reading the label with the study, this specimen's treatment or condition is: allogeneic hematopoietic cell transplantation with graft depleted of TCRalphabeta T cells and CD19 B cells. TCRalphabeta/CD19-depleted allogeneic hematopoietic cell grafts were given to the transplant recipients, all of whom were children.

The sample here was peripheral blood, taken 360 days after TCRalphabeta/CD19-depleted stem cell transplant. This receptor chain uses TRBV7-2 and TRBJ2-7; the D gene cannot be resolved reliably. The clonotype comes from a female patient aged 2-15 years who had a stem cell transplant for Fanconi anemia, so the T cells may come from the graft donor. The CDR3 region has the sequence CASSLTSTGTYEQYF. At the DNA level, the sequence is TGTGCCAGCAGCCTTACCTCGACTGGAACCTACGAGCAGTACTTC.